Listed here are 20 T cell receptor beta chains from one sample, sequenced in a study of cytomegalovirus exposure and HLA in healthy donors. Primers for the PCR totalled 60 Vbeta and 13 Jbeta. TCRdb's table, derived via immunoSEQ multiplex PCR, lists solely in-frame clones and lacks some. Here the sample spans approximately 140,000 clones, under 75% being singletons. Sequenced input: PBMCs. The receptor set was obtained from a woman aged 60-75 years in good health and CMV-seropositive.

The chain couples TRBV27 to TRBJ2-1; D might be TRBD1 (6 bases). V was cut by 3 bases and J by 1 base, with 10 bases left in between. The CDR3 covers 15 residues. Germline-derived CDR1 and CDR2 are MNHEY and SMNVEV (reference sequence). The CDR3 loop is CASSFEGQSYNEQFF. The CDR3 region has the DNA TGTGCCAGCAGTTTCGAAGGACAGTCCTACAATGAGCAGTTCTTC.

The J gene is TRBJ2-3, the V gene TRBV6-5; the D gene is possibly TRBD2 (6 bases). This CDR3 region has 15 residues. The V end lost 4 bases, the J end lost 0 bases, and 11 bases lay between the germline ends. Germline V gene data show CDR1 as MNHEY and CDR2 as SVGAGI. The CDR3 region is CASSSSGTSTDTQYF. CDR3 DNA: TGTGCCAGCAGTTCCTCCGGGACTAGCACAGATACGCAGTATTTT.

The rearrangement uses TRBV5-1 and TRBJ2-1; a weak D match, TRBD1 (5 bases). Deletions cut 3 bases from V and 5 bases from J, with 12 bases between. Germline loops: CDR1 SGHRS, CDR2 YFSETQ. This CDR3 comprises 14 residues. The CDR3, as DNA: TGCGCCAGCAGCTCTGAGGCCAGGGACAATGAGCAGTTCTTC. Translating gives CASSSEARDNEQFF.

This clone was counted a single time. V gene TRBV29-1 combines with J gene TRBJ1-2; D call uncertain. Trimming cost V 0 bases and J 8 bases, with 19 bases left between them. The CDR3 length is 15 residues. CDR1 and CDR2 from the germline V gene are SQVTM and ANQGSEA. This chain's CDR3 is CSVEDLTGKSSGYTF. CDR3 nucleotides: TGCAGCGTTGAAGATCTTACCGGGAAGTCATCCGGCTACACCTTC.

This clone was counted between two and nine times. The chain couples TRBV5-6 to TRBJ2-7, with 10 bases identical to TRBD1. CDR1 SGHDT and CDR2 YYEEEE come from the germline V gene. J was trimmed by 6 bases and V by 2 bases; bases with no gene match: 5. The CDR3 is made up of 14 amino acids. The chain's CDR3 is CASSFGQGETEQYF. The CDR3 bases are TGTGCCAGCAGCTTTGGACAGGGGGAGACCGAGCAGTACTTC.

The J gene is TRBJ2-7, the V gene TRBV28, with TRBD2 identical over 11 bases. This CDR3 contains 14 residues. The germline gives CDR1 MDHEN, CDR2 SYDVKM. V lost 5 bases, J lost 5 bases, and 5 bases stayed unmatched. For the CDR3, the DNA is TGTGCCAGCAGTGCGACTAGCGGGAACCACGAGCAGTACTTC. It is translated as CASSATSGNHEQYF.

The chain links TRBV7-8 to TRBJ2-2, with a weak D call TRBD2 (6 bases). The CDR3 has 16 amino acids. V was pared by 6 bases and J by 1 base, with 15 bases between. In germline, CDR1 is SGHVS, CDR2 FQNEAQ. DNA of the CDR3: TGTGCCAGCAGAATCTACGGGAGTCGGAACACCGGGGAGCTGTTTTTT. Translating it yields CASRIYGSRNTGELFF.

J is TRBJ2-5 and V is TRBV5-1; 8 nucleotides match TRBD1. The V segment lost 0 bases and the J segment 0 bases; nucleotides outside the gene matches: 1. The CDR3 has 15 amino acids. Germline CDR1 reads SGHRS; CDR2 reads YFSETQ. The CDR3 region has the DNA TGCGCCAGCAGCTTGGGGACAGGGAACCAAGAGACCCAGTACTTC. It yields the protein CASSLGTGNQETQYF. Looking up the rest from reference TRBV5-1 and TRBJ2-5 gives the full variable domain: KAGVTQTPRYLIKTRGQQVTLSCSPISGHRSVSWYQQTPGQGLQFLFEYFSETQRNKGNFPGRFSGRQFSNSRSEMNVSTLELGDSALYLCASSLGTGNQETQYFGPGTRLLVL.

This clone was found a few times. The chain is built from TRBV10-3 and TRBJ2-1; no clear D gene. The V gene lost 3 bases and the J gene lost 8 bases, with 8 bases spanning the gap. Germline V gives CDR1 ENHRY, CDR2 SYGVKD. The length of the CDR3 is 12 residues. The CDR3 region has the DNA TGTGCCATCAGTGAACCCGAGGATGAGCAGTTCTTC. Translating it yields CAISEPEDEQFF.

The chain uses TRBV25-1 and TRBJ2-5, with TRBD2 as a possible D gene (6 bases). CDR1 MGHDK and CDR2 SYGVNS come from the germline V gene. CDR3 length: 15 residues. Trimming took off 3 bases at V and 1 base at J, with 12 bases between the two ends. In DNA form, the CDR3 reads TGTGCCAGCAGTGACCCTCGGAGGGTCCAAGAGACCCAGTACTTC. This translates into CASSDPRRVQETQYF.

This clone was found once. The CDR3 loop reads CASSQEGGRLSWGTDTQYF. The CDR3 DNA follows: TGTGCCAGCAGCCAAGAAGGCGGGAGGCTGTCCTGGGGCACAGATACGCAGTATTTT. The chain has TRBV4-2 and TRBJ2-3, with TRBD2 matching 8 bases. This CDR3 is 19 amino acids long. The V gene end was trimmed by 0 bases and the J gene end by 1 base; junction bases not matched to a gene: 12. The germline V gene has CDR1 LGHNA and CDR2 YNFKEQ.

The CDR3 coding sequence is TGTGCCTGGACCGAGGTGGCAGGGGGCTACGAGCAGTACTTC. Amino acid sequence: CAWTEVAGGYEQYF. The V gene is TRBV30, the J gene TRBJ2-7, with 7 bases aligning to TRBD1. Germline CDR1 and CDR2: GTSNPN and SVGIG (reference sequence). The CDR3 runs 14 residues. Losses at the gene ends were 4 bases for V and 3 bases for J; bases not matched to a gene: 9.

V is TRBV28 and J is TRBJ2-7; 7 bases line up with TRBD2. Germline CDR1 MDHEN, CDR2 SYDVKM. With 2 bases clipped from V and 2 bases from J, the junction kept 6 bases outside the gene matches. CDR3 length: 15 residues. The CDR3 DNA reads TGTGCCAGCAGTTTAGGGGCGGGAGCGCCCTACGAGCAGTACTTC. Amino acids: CASSLGAGAPYEQYF.

This chain links TRBV15 with TRBJ2-7; no firm D call. Germline V lookup: CDR1 LNHNV, CDR2 YYDKDF (reference sequence). V lost 6 bases, J lost 0 bases, and 12 bases lay in between. This CDR3 is built from 14 residues. As DNA, the CDR3 is TGTGCCACCAGTCCGAGGCTGAACTCCTACGAGCAGTACTTC. Protein: CATSPRLNSYEQYF.

This chain joins TRBV20-1 and TRBJ1-3; D is undetermined. V shed 3 bases and J shed 7 bases, with 7 bases lying between them. CDR1 and CDR2 (germline): DFQATT, SNEGSKA (reference sequence). The CDR3 spans 11 residues. The CDR3 nucleotides are TGCAGTGCTAGCGGGATTAACACCATATATTTT. Translation gives CSASGINTIYF.

CDR3 in amino acids: CASSLVAGTYNEQFF. CDR3 sequence (DNA): TGCGCCAGCAGCTTGGTAGCGGGGACCTACAATGAGCAGTTCTTC. This chain joins TRBV5-1 and TRBJ2-1; 8 bases are a match to TRBD2. V trimming: 0 bases; J trimming: 2 bases; junction bases outside the gene matches: 1. CDR3 size: 15 residues. Looked up from germline, CDR1 is SGHRS and CDR2 is YFSETQ. The full variable domain, completed using reference TRBV5-1 and TRBJ2-1, is KAGVTQTPRYLIKTRGQQVTLSCSPISGHRSVSWYQQTPGQGLQFLFEYFSETQRNKGNFPGRFSGRQFSNSRSEMNVSTLELGDSALYLCASSLVAGTYNEQFFGPGTRLTVL.

The rearrangement links TRBV5-4 to TRBJ2-1; TRBD2 matches 9 bases. The CDR3 runs to 14 residues. The trim removed 1 base at V and 6 bases at J, leaving 2 bases unmatched. CDR1 is SGHNT, CDR2 YYREEE, per germline (reference sequence). Here the CDR3 reads CASSLRTSVNEQFF. Here the CDR3 DNA reads TGTGCCAGCAGCTTGAGGACTAGCGTCAATGAGCAGTTCTTC.

The chain employs TRBV5-5 and TRBJ2-7; the D is unclear. The germline V gene has CDR1 SGHKS and CDR2 YYEKEE (reference sequence). This CDR3 region has 13 residues. V lost 1 base to trimming and J lost 2 bases, with 7 bases between them. The DNA of the CDR3 is TGTGCCAGCAGCTTGAACAGTCCCTACGAGCAGTACTTC. Its translation is CASSLNSPYEQYF.

In its sample, this clone was seen a few times. The gene calls are TRBV6-1 and TRBJ2-5; the match to TRBD2 covers 7 bases. The CDR3 is made up of 16 amino acids. Germline lookup yields CDR1 MNHNS and CDR2 SASEGT. V was pared by 4 bases and J by 4 bases, with 12 bases of the junction left unmatched. CDR3: CASSGRAGERRETQYF. As DNA, the CDR3 is TGTGCCAGCAGTGGCCGGGCGGGAGAAAGAAGAGAGACCCAGTACTTC.

CDR3 region: CASSFRGLAASTGELFF. The CDR3 DNA is TGTGCCAGCAGTTTTAGGGGACTAGCGGCTAGCACCGGGGAGCTGTTTTTT. The chain combines TRBV28 with TRBJ2-2, with TRBD2 matching over 11 bases. The CDR3 loop spans 17 amino acids. The V and J ends lost 3 bases and 4 bases, in that order; junction bases with no gene match: 7. Germline V gene sequence: CDR1 MDHEN, CDR2 SYDVKM.